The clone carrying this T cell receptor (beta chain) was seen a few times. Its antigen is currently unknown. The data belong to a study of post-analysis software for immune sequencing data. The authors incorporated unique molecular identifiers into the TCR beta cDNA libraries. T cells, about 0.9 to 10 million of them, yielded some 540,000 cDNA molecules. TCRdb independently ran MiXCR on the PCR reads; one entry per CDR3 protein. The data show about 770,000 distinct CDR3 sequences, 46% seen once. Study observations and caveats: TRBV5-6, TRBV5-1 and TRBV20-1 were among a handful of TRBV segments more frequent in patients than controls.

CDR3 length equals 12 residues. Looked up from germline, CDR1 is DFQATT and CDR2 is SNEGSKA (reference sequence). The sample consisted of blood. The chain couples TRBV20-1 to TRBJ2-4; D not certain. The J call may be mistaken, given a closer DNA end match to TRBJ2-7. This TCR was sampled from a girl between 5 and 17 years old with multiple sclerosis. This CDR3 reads CSAKGSTGEQYF. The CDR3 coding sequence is TGCAGTGCTAAGGGTTCCACGGGCGAGCAGTACTTC.